This passage covers 14 T cell receptor beta chains from one sample sequenced in a study of T cell repertoires in cytomegalovirus infection. These receptors' antigens are unknown. A single record per CDR3 protein comes from TCRdb applying MiXCR to the reads. The repertoire has about 830,000 distinct CDR3 sequences, over 25% of them found once; the top ten carry roughly 12%. The sequenced sample was cultured CD8+ T cells from PBMCs, obtained from culture after CMV antigen stimulation. These receptors were obtained from a human donor in good health (CMV status not recorded). Some clones in this sample may be carry-over from other donors' samples.

This rearrangement joins TRBV7-6 to TRBJ2-1, with TRBD2 identical over 10 bases. J lost 7 bases, V lost 8 bases, and 11 bases had no gene match. There are 15 residues in the CDR3. CDR1 and CDR2 (germline): SGHVS, FNYEAQ. CDR3 in amino acids: CASARLAGAPNEQFF. CDR3 bases: TGTGCCAGCGCCCGCCTAGCGGGGGCCCCAAATGAGCAGTTCTTC.

In this sample, this clonotype turned up a few times. The rearrangement links TRBV29-1 to TRBJ1-2; 10 bases line up with TRBD1. The CDR3 has 15 residues. After removal of 4 bases from V and 7 bases from J, the junction contained 12 bases not matched to a gene. Per germline, CDR1 SQVTM and CDR2 ANQGSEA. CDR3 residues: CSVVLVRTGGSGYTF. CDR3 bases: TGCAGCGTTGTTCTTGTTAGGACAGGGGGAAGTGGCTACACCTTC.

This clonotype has ten or more counts. The rearrangement links TRBV7-8 to TRBJ2-1, with D possibly being TRBD1 (6 bases). V lost 5 bases, J lost 1 base, and 24 bases lay in between. Germline V gene sequence: CDR1 SGHVS, CDR2 FQNEAQ. The length of the CDR3 is 19 residues. CDR3 bases: TGTGCCAGCAGCCCCCTAGCTCGTTTCGTCAGGGGTTCCTACAATGAGCAGTTCTTC. It is translated as CASSPLARFVRGSYNEQFF. Full variable domain (rest looked up from reference TRBV7-8 and TRBJ2-1): GAGVSQSPRYKVAKRGQDVALRCDPISGHVSLFWYQQALGQGPEFLTYFQNEAQLDKSGLPSDRFFAERPEGSVSTLKIQRTQQEDSAVYLCASSPLARFVRGSYNEQFFGPGTRLTVL.

J is TRBJ2-7 and V is TRBV27; the match to TRBD2 covers 14 bases. CDR1 MNHEY and CDR2 SMNVEV come from the germline V gene (reference sequence). V lost 5 bases to trimming and J lost 4 bases; unmatched junction nucleotides: 7. CDR3 length: 16 amino acids. CDR3 nucleotide sequence: TGTGCCAGCAGTCCCGGACTAGCGGGGGGTTCGTACGAGCAGTACTTC. This sequence encodes CASSPGLAGGSYEQYF.

This clonotype was observed many times. A junction boundary mismatches the germline segment, possibly from a read error. The rearrangement joins TRBV7-2 to TRBJ1-6; no reliable D call. In germline, CDR1 is SGHTA, CDR2 FQGNSA. This CDR3 comprises 13 residues. The CDR3 DNA sequence: TGTGCCAGCAGTTTAGTAGATAATTCACCCCTCCACTTT. It encodes CASSLVDNSPLHF.

This sequence joins TRBV18 and TRBJ1-2, with D perhaps TRBD1 (6 bases). In germline, CDR1 is KGHSH, CDR2 LQKENI. The CDR3 runs 16 residues. The germline V and J ends were trimmed by 2 bases and 4 bases, with 17 bases remaining between them. This CDR3 is CASSPTGGRTIYGYTF. The CDR3 DNA sequence: TGTGCCAGCTCACCAACCGGGGGGCGGACCATCTATGGCTACACCTTC.

This clonotype was counted ten times or more. This sequence joins TRBV7-6 and TRBJ2-7; D is ambiguous. This CDR3 spans 12 amino acids. Germline loops: CDR1 SGHVS, CDR2 FNYEAQ. The V end was cut by 4 bases, the J end by 5 bases, with 9 bases between. CDR3 sequence reads: CASSSLGDEQYF. CDR3 DNA sequence: TGTGCCAGCAGCTCTTTGGGCGACGAGCAGTACTTC. Variable domain in full (rest from reference TRBV7-6 and TRBJ2-7): GAGVSQSPRYKVTKRGQDVALRCDPISGHVSLYWYRQALGQGPEFLTYFNYEAQQDKSGLPNDRFSAERPEGSISTLTIQRTEQRDSAMYRCASSSLGDEQYFGPGTRLTVT.

J is TRBJ1-4 and V is TRBV28, with D hard to call. The CDR3 runs to 14 residues. Germline V gene sequence: CDR1 MDHEN, CDR2 SYDVKM. The V gene lost 3 bases and the J gene lost 3 bases, with 8 bases spanning the gap. CDR3 sequence (DNA): TGTGCCAGCAGTTTCGGGGTAGCTAATGAAAAACTGTTTTTT. This sequence encodes CASSFGVANEKLFF.

Concerning this clonotype itself: Mismatch with germline at one junction end may stem from a read error. The chain joins TRBV7-6 to TRBJ1-1; D not resolved. CDR1 and CDR2 (germline): SGHVS, FNYEAQ. CDR3 size: 15 residues. CDR3 DNA: TGTGCCAACAGCTTCCGGGATAACCCCGGGAGTGAAGCTTTCTTT. It codes for CANSFRDNPGSEAFF. Full variable domain (rest looked up from reference TRBV7-6 and TRBJ1-1): GAGVSQSPRYKVTKRGQDVALRCDPISGHVSLYWYRQALGQGPEFLTYFNYEAQQDKSGLPNDRFSAERPEGSISTLTIQRTEQRDSAMYRCANSFRDNPGSEAFFGQGTRLTVV.

This clonotype has more than one count but fewer than ten. The chain recombines TRBV7-4 with TRBJ1-1; weak D call: TRBD1 (6 bases). This CDR3 has 13 amino acids. V lost 4 bases to trimming and J lost 12 bases, with 18 bases between them. From germline, CDR1 is SGHVT and CDR2 SQSDAQ. Here the CDR3 DNA reads TGTGCCAGCAGCTCCTGGGGGCCCGATGGGACTTTCTTT. Encoded protein: CASSSWGPDGTFF.

J is TRBJ2-3 and V is TRBV7-9, with D uncertain. The CDR3 extends over 15 amino acids. Germline CDR1 is SEHNR and CDR2 is FQNEAQ (reference sequence). Deletions cut 4 bases from V and 7 bases from J, with 18 bases between. DNA for the CDR3: TGTGCCAGCAGCTCTTACCGTGACATGCGATATACGCAGTATTTT. Translated: CASSSYRDMRYTQYF.

This clonotype has more than one count but fewer than ten. The rearrangement links TRBV6-5 to TRBJ2-1, with D perhaps matching TRBD2 (8 bases). Germline lookup yields CDR1 MNHEY and CDR2 SVGAGI. This CDR3 comprises 15 residues. Trimming shortened V by 4 bases and J by 9 bases, and 19 bases separated the two germline ends. CDR3 amino acids: CASSSREGALVEQFF. CDR3 in DNA: TGTGCCAGCAGTTCCCGGGAGGGGGCCTTAGTTGAGCAGTTCTTC.

The gene calls are TRBV25-1 and TRBJ1-3; D gene unclear. The CDR3 extends over 16 amino acids. Germline loops: CDR1 MGHDK, CDR2 SYGVNS. With 4 bases removed from V and 4 bases from J, the gap between germline ends came to 17 bases. The CDR3 sequence: CASSAFQDFSGNTIYF. CDR3 sequence (DNA): TGTGCCAGCAGTGCCTTTCAGGATTTCTCGGGAAACACCATATATTTT.

This clonotype has just one count. The V and J genes are TRBV6-2 or TRBV6-3 and TRBJ2-7; D gene ambiguous. The CDR3 length is 12 residues. CDR1 and CDR2 (germline): MNHEY, SVGEGT. V was clipped by 6 bases and J by 2 bases, with 8 bases between them. The CDR3: CASRQYTYEQYF. CDR3 in DNA: TGTGCCAGCAGACAGTACACCTACGAGCAGTACTTC.